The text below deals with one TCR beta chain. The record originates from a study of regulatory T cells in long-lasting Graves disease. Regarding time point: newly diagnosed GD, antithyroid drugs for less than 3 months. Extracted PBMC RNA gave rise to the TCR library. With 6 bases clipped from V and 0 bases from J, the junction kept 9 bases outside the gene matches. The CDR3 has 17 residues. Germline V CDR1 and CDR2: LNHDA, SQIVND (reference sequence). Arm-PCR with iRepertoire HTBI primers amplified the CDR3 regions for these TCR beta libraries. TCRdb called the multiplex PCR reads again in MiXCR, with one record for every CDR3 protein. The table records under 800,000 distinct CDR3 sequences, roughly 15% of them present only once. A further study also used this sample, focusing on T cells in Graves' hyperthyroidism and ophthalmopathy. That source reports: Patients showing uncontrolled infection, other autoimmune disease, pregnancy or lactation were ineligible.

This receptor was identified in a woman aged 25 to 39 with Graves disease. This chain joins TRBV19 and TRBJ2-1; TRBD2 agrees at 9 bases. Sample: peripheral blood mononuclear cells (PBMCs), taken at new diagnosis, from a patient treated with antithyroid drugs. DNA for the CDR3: TGTGCCAGTAGGGGGGGGACTAGCCTACTCTCCTACAATGAGCAGTTCTTC. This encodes CASRGGTSLLSYNEQFF.